The rows below give T cell receptor beta chains drawn from one sample of a study of blood T cell repertoires in COVID-19. Produced via immunoSEQ multiplex PCR; TCRdb's table is partial and in-frame only. The sample has roughly 160,000 clones; roughly 85% are singletons. Sequencing was performed on peripheral blood. These receptor sequences come from a woman older than 75 with active or convalescent COVID-19. Both conserved end residues are part of each CDR3. D genes are given only for firm matches. Part of the rows lack a size; the others show once, few, many or a class for expanded clones.

V gene	D gene	clone size	J gene	CDR3 DNA	CDR3 protein
TRBV7-2	TRBD1	.	TRBJ2-1	TGTGCCAGCAGACTCGGACAGGGGGTCGTCAATGAGCAGTTCTTC	CASRLGQGVVNEQFF
TRBV5-1	.	.	TRBJ1-2	TGCGCCAGCAGCTTGCAGGGAGGGAACTATGGCTACACCTTC	CASSLQGGNYGYTF
TRBV4-1	.	few	TRBJ1-4	TGCGCCAGCAGTGGCCGCTCAACTAATGAAAAACTGTTTTTT	CASSGRSTNEKLFF
TRBV5-1	.	.	TRBJ2-5	TGCGCCAGCAGCTTGGGCAGGGAGACCCAGTACTTC	CASSLGRETQYF
TRBV5-8	TRBD1	.	TRBJ1-2	TGTGCCAGCAGCTTGTACCCAGGGGGAAGGGGTGGCTACACCTTC	CASSLYPGGRGGYTF
TRBV19	.	.	TRBJ2-1	TGTGCCAGTAGTACTCAGGGTCCCCTTTACAATGAGCAGTTCTTC	CASSTQGPLYNEQFF
TRBV7-9	TRBD1	.	TRBJ1-2	TGTGCCAGCAGTTTGACCACGGGACAGGGGAATGGCTACACCTTC	CASSLTTGQGNGYTF
TRBV6-4	.	.	TRBJ2-3	TGTGCCAGCAGTGTAACTGGTTACACAGATACGCAGTATTTT	CASSVTGYTDTQYF
TRBV5-1	TRBD2	.	TRBJ2-7	TGCGCCAGCAGCTTAGTCGAGCGGGAGGGCCGCGAGCAGTACTTC	CASSLVEREGREQYF
TRBV18	.	.	TRBJ1-2	TGTGCCAGCTCACCACCGGGCCCGGCGGGCTATGGCTACACCTTC	CASSPPGPAGYGYTF
TRBV5-1	.	.	TRBJ2-3	TGCGCCAGCCGCCTGTTTGGAGACACAGATACGCAGTATTTT	CASRLFGDTDTQYF
TRBV10-1	.	.	TRBJ2-1	TGCGCCAGCAGTGAGTCTAGGGAGTTCGATGAGCAGTTCTTC	CASSESREFDEQFF
TRBV11-2	TRBD1	.	TRBJ2-1	TGTGCCAGCAGCTTTACGACAGGGTTCTACAATGAGCAGTTCTTC	CASSFTTGFYNEQFF
TRBV4-1	.	.	TRBJ2-1	TGCGCCAGCAGCAGCACCCCGGGAGGCAGGGTTTCGTCTGGGGGCTTTGCGGAGCAGTTCTTC	CASSSTPGGRVSSGGFAEQFF
TRBV5-1	TRBD1	once	TRBJ1-1	TGCGCCAGCAGCTTGGCTCAGGGGGCGGGAACTGAAGCTTTCTTT	CASSLAQGAGTEAFF
TRBV20-1	.	once	TRBJ2-7	TGCAGTGCTAGAGAGAGACTGGAGCAGTACTTC	CSARERLEQYF
TRBV6-5	.	.	TRBJ2-7	TGTGCCAGCAGTTACGGGGGGGGCGGGATCGAGCAGTACTTC	CASSYGGGGIEQYF
TRBV5-1	TRBD1	.	TRBJ1-1	TGCGCCAGCAGCTTGCCGACAGGGGAGGTCACTGAAGCTTTCTTT	CASSLPTGEVTEAFF
TRBV5-4	TRBD2	.	TRBJ2-3	TGTGCCAGCAGCTTACCTGGACTAGCGGGCGATACGCAGTATTTT	CASSLPGLAGDTQYF
TRBV4-1	.	.	TRBJ1-5	TGCGCCAGCAGCCAAATGTCAGGCGATCTTTACCGGCAGCCCCAGCATTTT	CASSQMSGDLYRQPQHF
TRBV7-2	TRBD2	once	TRBJ2-2	TGTGCCAGCAGCTTAGGGCTAGCGGGAGACCCCGGGGAGCTGTTTTTT	CASSLGLAGDPGELFF
TRBV24-1	.	.	TRBJ2-7	TGTGCCACCAGTCAACAGGGAGACGAGCAGTACTTC	CATSQQGDEQYF
TRBV6-5	.	.	TRBJ2-1	TGTGCCAGCACCCTAGGGGTCGGTAGCTTGAATGAGCAGTTCTTC	CASTLGVGSLNEQFF
TRBV7-3	TRBD2	.	TRBJ2-3	TGTGCCAGCAGCCAACAGACTAGCGGACCTAGCACAGATACGCAGTATTTT	CASSQQTSGPSTDTQYF
TRBV2	.	many	TRBJ1-1	TGTGCCAGCAGTGGGGCAGCCACTGAAGCTTTCTTT	CASSGAATEAFF
TRBV5-1	.	few	TRBJ1-5	TGCGCCAGCAGCTTGGCCCCAGGGAATCAGCCCCAGCATTTT	CASSLAPGNQPQHF
TRBV19	TRBD2	.	TRBJ2-1	TGTGCCAGTAGGGGACTAGCGGGATATGACGATGAGCAGTTCTTC	CASRGLAGYDDEQFF
TRBV14	.	.	TRBJ2-1	TGTGCCAGCAGCCAAGATAAGGGGTTCAATGAGCAGTTCTTC	CASSQDKGFNEQFF
TRBV15	TRBD1	.	TRBJ2-1	TGTGCCACCAGCAAAGACAGGGGTACTGAGCAGTTCTTC	CATSKDRGTEQFF
TRBV27	.	.	TRBJ1-5	TGTGCCAGCAGTTTATCGAGGCAGGATACAGGGTCCCAGCATTTT	CASSLSRQDTGSQHF
TRBV9	.	.	TRBJ2-5	TGTGCCAGCAGCGTAGCGGGTGAGACCCAGTACTTC	CASSVAGETQYF
TRBV19	.	.	TRBJ1-2	TGTGCCAGTAAGGGGATCGCTAACTATGGCTACACCTTC	CASKGIANYGYTF
TRBV5-4	TRBD2	.	TRBJ2-3	TGTGCCAGCAGCCGCGGCCTAGCGGGAAGGGCAGATACGCAGTATTTT	CASSRGLAGRADTQYF
TRBV9	TRBD1	.	TRBJ1-2	TGTGCCAGCAGCGTAGTTTGGACAGGGTTTAGTGGCTACACCTTC	CASSVVWTGFSGYTF
TRBV4-1	.	.	TRBJ2-3	TGCGCCAGCAGCCAGAGGGAAACCTACACAGATACGCAGTATTTT	CASSQRETYTDTQYF
TRBV11-2	.	once	TRBJ2-1	TGTGCCAGCAGCTCAGGGGAGGGGCCCAATGAGCAGTTCTTC	CASSSGEGPNEQFF
TRBV18	.	.	TRBJ1-1	TGTGCCAGCTCACCAGAGATCAGGGTTCCGACTGAAGCTTTCTTT	CASSPEIRVPTEAFF
TRBV19	.	.	TRBJ1-2	TGTGCCAGTTGGAAGGGACTCTCGAATACTAACTATGGCTACACCTTC	CASWKGLSNTNYGYTF
TRBV19	.	once	TRBJ1-1	TGTGCCATTAAAGATTTGAGTTTCGTGAACACTGAAGCTTTCTTT	CAIKDLSFVNTEAFF
TRBV15	.	.	TRBJ1-2	TGTGCCACCAGCGAGGGGGTGAAGGGCTACACCTTC	CATSEGVKGYTF
TRBV2	.	.	TRBJ1-2	TGTGCCAGCAGAGCAGGGATTAACTATGGCTACACCTTC	CASRAGINYGYTF
TRBV2	.	.	TRBJ1-4	TGTGCCAGCAGCTGGTATGGGGGCTCGGATGAAAAACTGTTTTTT	CASSWYGGSDEKLFF